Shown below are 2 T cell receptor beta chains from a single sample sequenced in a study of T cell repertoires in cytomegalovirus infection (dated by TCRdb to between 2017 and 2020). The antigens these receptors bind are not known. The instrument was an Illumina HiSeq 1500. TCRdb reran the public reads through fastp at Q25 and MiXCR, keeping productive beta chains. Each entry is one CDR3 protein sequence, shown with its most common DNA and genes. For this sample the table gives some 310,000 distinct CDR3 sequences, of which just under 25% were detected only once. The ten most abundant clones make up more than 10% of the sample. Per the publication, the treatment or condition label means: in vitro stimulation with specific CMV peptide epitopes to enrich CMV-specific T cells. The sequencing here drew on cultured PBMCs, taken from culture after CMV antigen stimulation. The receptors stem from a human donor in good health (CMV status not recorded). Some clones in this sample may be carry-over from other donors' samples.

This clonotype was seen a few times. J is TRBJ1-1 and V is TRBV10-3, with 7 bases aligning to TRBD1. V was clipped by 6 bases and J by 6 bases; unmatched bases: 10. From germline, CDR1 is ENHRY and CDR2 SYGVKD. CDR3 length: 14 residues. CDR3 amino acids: CAISPLRDRAEAFF. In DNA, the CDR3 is TGTGCCATCAGCCCGCTCCGGGACAGAGCTGAAGCTTTCTTT.

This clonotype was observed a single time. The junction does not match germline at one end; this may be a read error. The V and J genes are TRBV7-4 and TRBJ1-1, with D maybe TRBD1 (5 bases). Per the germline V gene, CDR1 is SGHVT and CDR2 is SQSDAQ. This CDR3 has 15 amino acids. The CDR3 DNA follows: TGTGCCAGCAGCTTAGCCGAGAAATGGGGCGCTGAAGCTTCCTTT. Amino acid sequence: CASSLAEKWGAEASF.